This T cell receptor beta chain was observed in a study of control samples from healthy donors and cancer patients. Trimming cost V 7 bases and J 1 base, with 25 bases left between them. Germline CDR1 and CDR2: LNHDA and SQIVND (reference sequence). This CDR3 region has 18 residues. Sequencing used immunoSEQ multiplex PCR; TCRdb keeps in-frame clones, though not all of them. The profile shows roughly 100,000 clones, roughly 92% of them singletons. This sequence originates from a human donor in good health. The donor label of this sample is uncertain. This chain connects TRBV19 to TRBJ1-1, with D possibly TRBD1 on 6 matching bases. The source material was blood. CDR3 sequence reads: CASTFLFEGEFGNTEAFF. CDR3 nucleotides: TGTGCCAGTACCTTCCTTTTCGAGGGGGAATTCGGGAACACTGAAGCTTTCTTT. The complete variable domain, with remaining parts taken from reference TRBV19 and TRBJ1-1, reads DGGITQSPKYLFRKEGQNVTLSCEQNLNHDAMYWYRQDPGQGLRLIYYSQIVNDFQKGDIAEGYSVSREKKESFPLTVTSAQKNPTAFYLCASTFLFEGEFGNTEAFFGQGTRLTVV.